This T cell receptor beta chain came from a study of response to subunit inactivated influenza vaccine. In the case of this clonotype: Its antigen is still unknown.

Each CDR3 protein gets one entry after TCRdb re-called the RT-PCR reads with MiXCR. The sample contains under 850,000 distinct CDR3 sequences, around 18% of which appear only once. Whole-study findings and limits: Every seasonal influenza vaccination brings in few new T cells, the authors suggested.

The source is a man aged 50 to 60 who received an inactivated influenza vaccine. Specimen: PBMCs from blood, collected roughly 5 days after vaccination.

The CDR3 DNA reads as TGCAGTGCTAGAATTGCCAATCTGGGACAGATTCAATATAGCAATCAGCCCCAGCATTTT. Protein sequence: CSARIANLGQIQYSNQPQHF. The V and J genes are TRBV20-1 and TRBJ1-5; 7 nucleotides align to TRBD1. Germline V gene lookup returns CDR1 DFQATT and CDR2 SNEGSKA (reference sequence). Losses at the gene ends were 2 bases for V and 0 bases for J; bases not matched to a gene: 19. The CDR3 sequence is 20 residues long.